These 17 T cell receptor beta chains were all obtained from the same sample, sequenced in a study of early T cells in non-severe SARS-CoV-2 infection. TCRdb fed the 5' RACE reads into MiXCR, producing one record per CDR3 protein. The data contain approximately 35,000 distinct CDR3 sequences, 4.1% of them seen just once; the ten biggest clones take up about 6.3%. Input material: whole blood. The receptors stem from an adult who was a healthcare worker with PCR-confirmed SARS-CoV-2 infection or an uninfected control (not recorded which).

The table lists this clonotype with many counts. CDR3 loop: CASLRTSGLPYNEQFF. The DNA of the CDR3 is TGTGCCAGCCTCCGGACTAGCGGTCTTCCCTACAATGAGCAGTTCTTC. The V and J genes are TRBV2 and TRBJ2-1, with 10 bases aligning to TRBD2. CDR3 size: 16 residues. Trimming cost V 8 bases and J 2 bases; bases outside gene matches: 9. Germline V CDR1 and CDR2: SNHLY, FYNNEI.

This clonotype was observed many times. The chain is built from TRBV18 and TRBJ1-1, with a tentative D call TRBD1 (6 bases). The CDR3 is 17 amino acids. Looked up from germline, CDR1 is KGHSH and CDR2 is LQKENI. The V gene lost 2 bases and the J gene lost 1 base, with 17 bases spanning the gap. The CDR3 nucleotides are TGTGCCAGCTCACCAGGGGGCAGGGATCAGCGGAACACTGAAGCTTTCTTT. Its translation: CASSPGGRDQRNTEAFF.

This clonotype occurred many times. In DNA, the CDR3 is TGTGCCAGCAGCGAGCGCGACTTCCGAAGACGGGAGCTGTTTTTT. Translating it yields CASSERDFRRRELFF. The gene calls are TRBV11-2 and TRBJ2-2; no definite D call. Germline-derived CDR1 and CDR2 are SGHAT and FQNNGV. Trimming took off 5 bases at V and 9 bases at J, with 19 bases between the two ends. This CDR3 is built from 15 residues. Full variable domain (missing parts from reference TRBV11-2 and TRBJ2-2): EAGVAQSPRYKIIEKRQSVAFWCNPISGHATLYWYQQILGQGPKLLIQFQNNGVVDDSQLPKDRFSAERLKGVDSTLKIQPAKLEDSAVYLCASSERDFRRRELFFGEGSRLTVL.

Many counts were recorded for this clonotype. The rearrangement joins TRBV18 to TRBJ1-6; 7 nucleotides align to TRBD1. Germline V gene data show CDR1 as KGHSH and CDR2 as LQKENI. This CDR3 has 17 amino acids. V was clipped by 4 bases and J by 0 bases; unmatched bases: 6. The CDR3 DNA is TGTGCCAGCTCACTCTGGACAGGCGGCTCCTATAATTCACCCCTCCACTTT. The encoded protein is CASSLWTGGSYNSPLHF.

At least ten counts were recorded for this clonotype. This rearrangement joins TRBV4-1 to TRBJ1-5, with 11 bases that match TRBD1. The V gene end was trimmed by 3 bases and the J gene end by 5 bases; junction bases not matched to a gene: 6. The CDR3 loop spans 16 amino acids. CDR1 is MGHRA, CDR2 YSYEKL, per germline. CDR3: CASSHTPDRGHQPQHF. DNA for the CDR3: TGCGCCAGCAGCCATACGCCGGACAGGGGGCATCAGCCCCAGCATTTT.

This clonotype has at least ten counts. The chain has TRBV10-3 and TRBJ2-1; D tentatively fits TRBD1 or TRBD2 (6 bases each). CDR1 and CDR2 from the germline V gene are ENHRY and SYGVKD. The germline V and J ends were trimmed by 3 bases and 0 bases, with 18 bases remaining between them. The CDR3 spans 18 residues. CDR3 sequence: CAISDLGGHFSSYNEQFF. The CDR3 DNA reads TGTGCCATCAGTGACCTAGGGGGGCACTTTAGCTCCTACAATGAGCAGTTCTTC.

This clonotype was detected ten times or more. The chain is built from TRBV6-5 and TRBJ1-1, with TRBD1 matching over 7 bases. From germline, CDR1 is MNHEY and CDR2 SVGAGI. This CDR3 has 14 amino acids. Trimming cost V 6 bases and J 1 base; bases outside gene matches: 5. The CDR3 loop is CASRPGQANTEAFF. The CDR3, as DNA: TGTGCCAGCAGACCAGGACAGGCGAACACTGAAGCTTTCTTT.

The chain has TRBV7-6 and TRBJ1-5; D remains unclear. From germline, CDR1 is SGHVS and CDR2 FNYEAQ. The CDR3 has 13 amino acids. The ends were cut back, 6 bases at V and 1 base at J, with 7 bases in the middle. The CDR3 coding sequence is TGTGCCAGCAGTCAGGACAGCAATCAGCCCCAGCATTTT. Translation gives CASSQDSNQPQHF.

In this sample, this clonotype turned up many times. The chain links TRBV6-2 or TRBV6-3 to TRBJ1-1; no firm D call. Germline loops: CDR1 MNHEY, CDR2 SVGEGT. The CDR3 is 14 amino acids. With 7 bases removed from V and 1 base from J, the gap between germline ends came to 13 bases. The CDR3: CASTPWAGNTEAFF. The CDR3, as DNA: TGTGCCAGCACCCCATGGGCTGGGAACACTGAAGCTTTCTTT.

This clonotype appeared a few times. The genes are TRBV7-9 and TRBJ2-1; 8 bases line up with TRBD2. There are 17 residues in the CDR3. CDR1 SEHNR and CDR2 FQNEAQ come from the germline V gene (reference sequence). J gave up 6 bases and V 1 base, and 11 bases lay outside the gene matches. The CDR3 is CASSLEGLVGGRNEQFF. The CDR3 coding sequence is TGTGCCAGCAGCTTAGAGGGACTAGTGGGAGGACGCAATGAGCAGTTCTTC.

In this sample, this clonotype turned up many times. V and J are TRBV5-4 and TRBJ2-1; D may be TRBD2 (6 bases). CDR3 length: 15 residues. Trimming removed 2 bases at V and 6 bases at J, with 15 bases between. Germline V gene lookup returns CDR1 SGHNT and CDR2 YYREEE (reference sequence). The CDR3 DNA reads TGTGCCAGCAGCTTCGGGGGTTCTTTAGGCAATGAGCAGTTCTTC. This sequence encodes CASSFGGSLGNEQFF.

This clonotype was seen repeatedly, ten times or more. The rearrangement links TRBV19 to TRBJ1-2; no clear D gene. There are 13 residues in the CDR3. CDR1 LNHDA and CDR2 SQIVND come from the germline V gene (reference sequence). Trimming took off 6 bases at V and 0 bases at J, with 8 bases between the two ends. CDR3 sequence: CASRRRANYGYTF. In DNA, the CDR3 is TGTGCCAGTAGGCGGAGAGCTAACTATGGCTACACCTTC. Complete variable domain (other parts from reference TRBV19 and TRBJ1-2): DGGITQSPKYLFRKEGQNVTLSCEQNLNHDAMYWYRQDPGQGLRLIYYSQIVNDFQKGDIAEGYSVSREKKESFPLTVTSAQKNPTAFYLCASRRRANYGYTFGSGTRLTVV.

The sample holds one count of this clonotype. Written as DNA, the CDR3 is TGTGCCAGCAGCCCGTCCACAGAGAACACTGAAGCTTTCTTT. It yields the protein CASSPSTENTEAFF. This chain links TRBV4-2 with TRBJ1-1; D gene uncertain. Deletions cut 4 bases from V and 1 base from J, with 10 bases between. Germline assignment: CDR1 LGHNA and CDR2 YNFKEQ. CDR3 length: 14 residues.

This clonotype was counted at least ten times. The rearrangement joins TRBV6-5 to TRBJ2-1, with D tentatively TRBD1 or TRBD2 (5 bases each). The CDR3 sequence is 16 residues long. Germline loops: CDR1 MNHEY, CDR2 SVGAGI. The ends were cut back, 0 bases at V and 9 bases at J, with 18 bases in the middle. The CDR3 DNA sequence: TGTGCCAGCAGTTACTCGACGGGCCTCCTGGGGACTGAGCAGTTCTTC. Its translation is CASSYSTGLLGTEQFF.

This sequence joins TRBV20-1 and TRBJ2-1; possibly TRBD2 for D (6 bases). Per the germline V gene, CDR1 is DFQATT and CDR2 is SNEGSKA (reference sequence). The CDR3 has 14 residues. The V end lost 3 bases, the J end lost 5 bases, and 14 bases lay between the germline ends. The CDR3 spells CSASLASAHNEQFF. CDR3 coding DNA: TGCAGTGCTAGTTTGGCTAGCGCCCACAATGAGCAGTTCTTC.

This clonotype was observed many times. The chain employs TRBV20-1 and TRBJ2-7; D is undetermined. Germline V gene data show CDR1 as DFQATT and CDR2 as SNEGSKA (reference sequence). Trimming took off 0 bases at V and 3 bases at J, with 12 bases between the two ends. The CDR3 has 14 residues. DNA of the CDR3: TGCAGTGCTAGAGACATTTCGTACCTCTACGAGCAGTACTTC. Translating it yields CSARDISYLYEQYF.

This chain joins TRBV6-2 or TRBV6-3 and TRBJ2-3; D remains ambiguous. CDR3 size: 12 residues. Per the germline V gene, CDR1 is MNHEY and CDR2 is SVGEGT. Trimming stripped 5 bases from V and 6 bases from J, with 9 bases between. In nucleotides, the CDR3 is TGTGCCAGCAGTCCGACGGAGGATACGCAGTATTTT. Its protein is CASSPTEDTQYF.